The 32 T cell receptor beta chains in this list originate from one sample, sequenced in a study of CD8 T cells in ankylosing spondylitis. Study-level points and caveats: In ankylosing spondylitis blood, a motif of seven to nine highly homologous TCR beta variants appeared characteristic.

No antigens are known for them. Each CDR3 protein gets one entry after TCRdb re-called the 5' RACE reads with MiXCR. Among about 700,000 distinct CDR3 sequences listed, 15% to 20% were seen once. Sequencing was performed on blood, either unsorted or a sorted T cell fraction (not recorded which). The source of these receptors is a male donor with ankylosing spondylitis.

This clonotype was found a few times. The J gene is TRBJ2-1, the V gene TRBV4-2, with D tentatively TRBD2 (6 bases). V lost 1 base, J lost 1 base, and 14 bases lay in between. From germline, CDR1 is LGHNA and CDR2 YNFKEQ. The CDR3 has 17 amino acids. The CDR3 protein is CASSQVGTQKSYNEQFF. In DNA form, the CDR3 reads TGTGCCAGCAGCCAAGTGGGGACTCAGAAATCCTACAATGAGCAGTTCTTC.

This rearrangement joins TRBV4-2 to TRBJ2-1; D may correspond to TRBD1 or TRBD2 (5 bases each). The length of the CDR3 is 14 residues. Germline lookup yields CDR1 LGHNA and CDR2 YNFKEQ. Trimming removed 1 base from V and 5 bases from J, with 9 bases in between. The DNA of the CDR3 is TGTGCCAGCAGCCAAGCCGGGACGGACAATGAGCAGTTCTTC. Protein product: CASSQAGTDNEQFF.

This chain links TRBV5-4 with TRBJ1-2; D is uncertain. Trimming took 4 bases from V and 3 from J, leaving 7 bases between them. The germline V gene has CDR1 SGHNT and CDR2 YYREEE (reference sequence). This CDR3 comprises 12 residues. The DNA for the CDR3 is TGTGCCAGCAGCGGGGAGGACTATGGCTACACCTTC. It yields the protein CASSGEDYGYTF.

The chain couples TRBV12-3 or TRBV12-4 to TRBJ1-1; no clear D gene. The V and J ends lost 7 bases and 4 bases respectively, with 13 bases between them. The CDR3 consists of 13 residues. CDR3 sequence: CASTLVAGTEAFF. CDR3 sequence (DNA): TGTGCCAGCACTCTCGTGGCTGGCACTGAAGCTTTCTTT.

The chain uses TRBV4-1 and TRBJ1-1; 7 bases map to TRBD1. After removal of 5 bases from V and 7 bases from J, the junction contained 16 bases not matched to a gene. The CDR3 is 16 residues long. Germline V gene lookup returns CDR1 MGHRA and CDR2 YSYEKL. The CDR3 sequence: CASSLTPTGVENEAFF. For the CDR3, the DNA is TGCGCCAGCAGCTTGACTCCAACAGGGGTAGAGAATGAAGCTTTCTTT.

This clonotype was seen ten or more times. The chain carries TRBV25-1 and TRBJ1-1; the D is unclear. The CDR3 consists of 11 residues. The germline CDR1 and CDR2 sequences are MGHDK and SYGVNS. Trimming stripped 6 bases from V and 3 bases from J, with 5 bases between. CDR3 amino acids: CASREDTEAFF. The CDR3 DNA reads TGTGCCAGCAGGGAGGACACTGAAGCTTTCTTT.

This clonotype has only a few counts. This chain joins TRBV29-1 and TRBJ2-5, with TRBD2 matching over 10 bases. The CDR3 has 12 residues. The V gene's germline CDR1 is SQVTM and CDR2 ANQGSEA. The ends lost 5 bases at V and 5 bases at J; junction bases unmatched: 2. The CDR3 nucleotides read TGCAGCGTTCAAGCGGGAGGGGAGACCCAGTACTTC. It translates to CSVQAGGETQYF.

This clonotype has just a few counts. This rearrangement joins TRBV20-1 to TRBJ2-7, with 8 bases fitting TRBD1. The trim removed 0 bases at V and 3 bases at J, leaving 4 bases unmatched. CDR3 length: 14 amino acids. CDR1 is DFQATT, CDR2 SNEGSKA, per germline (reference sequence). The CDR3 bases are TGCAGTGCTAGAGAGTCGGGGACAGGCTACGAGCAGTACTTC. Translated, it gives CSARESGTGYEQYF.

DNA for the CDR3: TGCGCCAGCAGCCCGGACGTAGGTAACACTGAAGCTTTCTTT. This codes for CASSPDVGNTEAFF. The chain has TRBV5-1 and TRBJ1-1; D remains unclear. Trimming stripped 4 bases from V and 2 bases from J, with 12 bases between. The CDR3 length is 14 residues. Germline V gene sequence: CDR1 SGHRS, CDR2 YFSETQ.

This clonotype was seen a handful of times. The chain links TRBV5-6 to TRBJ2-2; no firm D call. The CDR3 consists of 15 residues. V was pared by 1 base and J by 0 bases, with 7 bases between. Germline V gene lookup returns CDR1 SGHDT and CDR2 YYEEEE. This chain's CDR3 is CASSLYSANTGELFF. CDR3 in DNA: TGTGCCAGCAGCTTGTACTCCGCGAACACCGGGGAGCTGTTTTTT.

This clonotype has more than one count but fewer than ten. The V and J genes are TRBV18 and TRBJ2-5, with D perhaps matching TRBD1 (6 bases). V was clipped by 3 bases and J by 5 bases, with 16 bases between them. The CDR3 covers 15 residues. Per the germline V gene, CDR1 is KGHSH and CDR2 is LQKENI. CDR3 loop: CASSPSTQGSETQYF. CDR3 bases: TGTGCCAGCTCACCCTCGACACAGGGATCTGAGACCCAGTACTTC.

This clonotype was seen only a few times. For the CDR3, the DNA is TGCAGCGTTGAACTGCCTAGCGGGCAGAGCACAGATACGCAGTATTTT. It specifies CSVELPSGQSTDTQYF. The V and J genes are TRBV29-1 and TRBJ2-3; 8 positions match TRBD2. The CDR3 contains 16 residues. Germline lookup yields CDR1 SQVTM and CDR2 ANQGSEA. The junction had 7 bases not matched to a gene; V was cut back by 2 bases and J by 0 bases.

The genes are TRBV3-1 and TRBJ1-2; D remains unclear. The V end lost 4 bases, the J end lost 2 bases, and 23 bases lay between the germline ends. CDR1 and CDR2 from the germline V gene are LGHDT and YNNKEL (reference sequence). This CDR3 spans 18 amino acids. The DNA for the CDR3 is TGTGCCAGCAGCCCAAGACCTGGGTCACACCAGGCGAACTATGGCTACACCTTC. This encodes CASSPRPGSHQANYGYTF. Together with reference TRBV3-1 and TRBJ1-2, the CDR3 gives the full variable domain: DTAVSQTPKYLVTQMGNDKSIKCEQNLGHDTMYWYKQDSKKFLKIMFSYNNKELIINETVPNRFSPKSPDKAHLNLHINSLELGDSAVYFCASSPRPGSHQANYGYTFGSGTRLTVV.

This clonotype has more than one count but fewer than ten. This rearrangement joins TRBV20-1 to TRBJ1-2, with a possible D match to TRBD1 (5 bases). The CDR3 totals 13 residues. CDR1 and CDR2 from the germline V gene are DFQATT and SNEGSKA (reference sequence). With 4 bases removed from V and 0 bases from J, the gap between germline ends came to 9 bases. The CDR3 DNA reads TGCAGTGCTACAGGGCCATCTAACTATGGCTACACCTTC. Translating it yields CSATGPSNYGYTF.

This clonotype was seen a handful of times. The rearrangement links TRBV10-3 to TRBJ2-1; either TRBD1 or TRBD2 may supply D (5 bases each). This CDR3 has 17 residues. Trimming cost V 0 bases and J 8 bases, with 20 bases left between them. Germline-derived CDR1 and CDR2 are ENHRY and SYGVKD. The CDR3 loop is CAISESLGTRGGYEQFF. Here the CDR3 DNA reads TGTGCCATCAGTGAGTCGTTAGGGACGAGAGGAGGTTATGAGCAGTTCTTC.

V and J are TRBV20-1 and TRBJ2-1, with D unclear. CDR1 is DFQATT, CDR2 SNEGSKA, per germline (reference sequence). The V and J ends lost 3 bases and 4 bases respectively, with 10 bases between them. CDR3 length equals 13 residues. The CDR3, as DNA: TGCAGTGCTAGCGGTAGAGTTTACAATGAGCAGTTCTTC. It is translated as CSASGRVYNEQFF.

This clonotype occurred a few times. The gene calls are TRBV29-1 and TRBJ2-2; a weak D match, TRBD1 (5 bases). The V gene lost 6 bases and the J gene lost 1 base, with 9 bases spanning the gap. Germline loops: CDR1 SQVTM, CDR2 ANQGSEA. CDR3 length: 13 residues. The CDR3 DNA is TGCAGCGTGCCCAGGGAGAACACCGGGGAGCTGTTTTTT. Its translation: CSVPRENTGELFF.

The J gene is TRBJ2-7, the V gene TRBV28; 14 nucleotides align to TRBD2. Looked up from germline, CDR1 is MDHEN and CDR2 is SYDVKM. The CDR3 consists of 16 residues. Trimming removed 2 bases from V and 5 bases from J; junction bases left unmatched: 5. The CDR3 coding sequence is TGTGCCAGCAGTTTAAGATCGGGACTAGCGGGAGACGAGCAGTACTTC. Translated: CASSLRSGLAGDEQYF.

This clonotype occurred many times. The chain carries TRBV7-9 and TRBJ2-1, with D possibly TRBD2 on 6 matching bases. V was shortened by 8 bases and J by 0 bases, with 11 bases between the two germline ends. Germline V gives CDR1 SEHNR, CDR2 FQNEAQ (reference sequence). The CDR3 sequence is 14 residues long. In DNA form, the CDR3 reads TGTGCCAGCCGGGGGTCGAGCTCCTACAATGAGCAGTTCTTC. This codes for CASRGSSSYNEQFF.

This clonotype was seen just once. This chain uses TRBV5-1 with TRBJ1-2, with D possibly being TRBD1 (5 bases). This CDR3 has 13 amino acids. Germline CDR1 reads SGHRS; CDR2 reads YFSETQ. Deletions cut 1 base from V and 6 bases from J, with 10 bases between. The CDR3 DNA is TGCGCCAGCAGCTTGTGGGGGTTCGATGGCTACACCTTC. As protein: CASSLWGFDGYTF.

J is TRBJ2-1 and V is TRBV5-1, with no clear D. Germline V CDR1 and CDR2: SGHRS, YFSETQ. V dropped 0 bases and J dropped 1 base, with 8 bases sitting between them. This CDR3 contains 15 residues. This CDR3 reads CASSLALVSYNEQFF. CDR3 coding DNA: TGCGCCAGCAGCTTGGCCTTGGTGTCCTACAATGAGCAGTTCTTC. The full variable domain, in which reference TRBV5-1 and TRBJ2-1 provide the parts outside the CDR3, is KAGVTQTPRYLIKTRGQQVTLSCSPISGHRSVSWYQQTPGQGLQFLFEYFSETQRNKGNFPGRFSGRQFSNSRSEMNVSTLELGDSALYLCASSLALVSYNEQFFGPGTRLTVL.

This clonotype was seen a handful of times. The chain links TRBV29-1 to TRBJ2-5; TRBD1 is a possible D gene (6 bases). V lost 3 bases, J lost 2 bases, and 22 bases lay in between. The germline V gene encodes CDR1 SQVTM and CDR2 ANQGSEA. CDR3 size: 17 residues. The chain's CDR3 is CSVERRPKRDRQETQYF. As DNA, the CDR3 is TGCAGCGTTGAGCGGCGACCGAAGAGAGACAGGCAAGAGACCCAGTACTTC. The entire variable domain, with the rest obtained from reference TRBV29-1 and TRBJ2-5, is as follows: SAVISQKPSRDICQRGTSLTIQCQVDSQVTMMFWYRQQPGQSLTLIATANQGSEATYESGFVIDKFPISRPNLTFSTLTVSNMSPEDSSIYLCSVERRPKRDRQETQYFGPGTRLLVL.

This clonotype has only a few counts. This sequence joins TRBV6-5 and TRBJ2-3; a possible D gene is TRBD2 (6 bases). The CDR3 extends over 16 amino acids. Germline CDR1 and CDR2: MNHEY and SVGAGI. V lost 2 bases, J lost 0 bases, and 12 bases lay in between. CDR3 DNA sequence: TGTGCCAGCAGTTACGGTGGGAGGCCTAGCACAGATACGCAGTATTTT. Its protein is CASSYGGRPSTDTQYF.

The chain carries TRBV12-3 or TRBV12-4 and TRBJ2-7; maybe TRBD2 (6 bases). There are 14 residues in the CDR3. Deletions cut 6 bases from V and 2 bases from J, with 14 bases between. As DNA, the CDR3 is TGTGCCAGCAGCAGACTAGAAAGCGCCTACGAGCAGTACTTC. Translation: CASSRLESAYEQYF.

This chain links TRBV27 with TRBJ2-5; the match to TRBD2 covers 12 bases. V trimming: 5 bases; J trimming: 5 bases; junction bases outside the gene matches: 3. The germline gives CDR1 MNHEY, CDR2 SMNVEV (reference sequence). The CDR3 consists of 14 residues. CDR3 nucleotides: TGTGCCAGCAGTAGACTAGCGGGGGTGGAGACCCAGTACTTC. It yields the protein CASSRLAGVETQYF.

This chain connects TRBV30 to TRBJ2-2, with a possible D match to TRBD1 (6 bases). The CDR3 loop spans 13 amino acids. Germline lookup yields CDR1 GTSNPN and CDR2 SVGIG (reference sequence). The V end was cut by 3 bases, the J end by 6 bases, with 11 bases between. CDR3 DNA sequence: TGTGCCTGGAGCGCCAGGGGCTCCGGGGAGCTGTTTTTT. Translation: CAWSARGSGELFF.

Regarding this clonotype: Its ends do not fully match the called genes, so a read error is possible. The V and J genes are TRBV5-1 and TRBJ1-1, with D hard to call. In germline, CDR1 is SGHRS, CDR2 YFSETQ. The CDR3 is 15 amino acids. As DNA, the CDR3 is TGCGCCAGCAGCTTGGCCGGCAGGACTGGAGATGAAGTTTTCTTT. The encoded protein is CASSLAGRTGDEVFF. The complete variable domain, with remaining parts taken from reference TRBV5-1 and TRBJ1-1, reads KAGVTQTPRYLIKTRGQQVTLSCSPISGHRSVSWYQQTPGQGLQFLFEYFSETQRNKGNFPGRFSGRQFSNSRSEMNVSTLELGDSALYLCASSLAGRTGDEVFFGQGTRLTVV.

This clonotype was seen ten or more times. This chain links TRBV12-3 or TRBV12-4 with TRBJ2-5, with TRBD2 identical over 13 bases. This CDR3 is 16 amino acids long. V lost 5 bases, J lost 1 base, and 4 bases stayed unmatched. The CDR3 reads CASSLRLAGGQETQYF. CDR3 coding DNA: TGTGCCAGCAGTCTCCGACTAGCGGGGGGCCAAGAGACCCAGTACTTC.

This chain uses TRBV4-1 with TRBJ2-5, with D uncertain. CDR1 is MGHRA, CDR2 YSYEKL, per germline. The CDR3 is 14 amino acids. The ends were cut back, 1 base at V and 2 bases at J, with 8 bases in the middle. The CDR3 loop is CASSQGGNQETQYF. The CDR3, as DNA: TGCGCCAGCAGCCAAGGTGGGAATCAAGAGACCCAGTACTTC.

Only a few counts were recorded for this clonotype. The chain has TRBV27 and TRBJ1-2; D not resolved. Per germline, CDR1 MNHEY and CDR2 SMNVEV (reference sequence). The CDR3 is made up of 15 amino acids. V was shortened by 6 bases and J by 0 bases, with 14 bases between the two germline ends. The CDR3 DNA reads as TGTGCCAGCAGAGGAGTTCTCCTCTCTAACTATGGCTACACCTTC. Translated, it gives CASRGVLLSNYGYTF.

This clonotype was counted between two and nine times. A much larger clone sits a single nucleotide away, making a read error possible. This chain links TRBV6-2 or TRBV6-3 with TRBJ2-6; D unresolved. The CDR3 totals 13 residues. Germline V CDR1 and CDR2: MNHEY, SVGEGT. The CDR3, as DNA: TGTGCCAGCGGTTACTCTGGGGCCAACGTCCTGACTTTC. This codes for CASGYSGANVLTF.

This clonotype was counted many times. The V and J genes are TRBV7-9 and TRBJ2-7; 8 bases are a match to TRBD1. The CDR3 is made up of 15 amino acids. J lost 6 bases, V lost 5 bases, and 12 bases had no gene match. Germline CDR1 and CDR2: SEHNR and FQNEAQ (reference sequence). CDR3 in DNA: TGTGCCAGCAGCCTTCCCCGGACAGGGATCGGCGAGCAGTACTTC. The encoded protein is CASSLPRTGIGEQYF.